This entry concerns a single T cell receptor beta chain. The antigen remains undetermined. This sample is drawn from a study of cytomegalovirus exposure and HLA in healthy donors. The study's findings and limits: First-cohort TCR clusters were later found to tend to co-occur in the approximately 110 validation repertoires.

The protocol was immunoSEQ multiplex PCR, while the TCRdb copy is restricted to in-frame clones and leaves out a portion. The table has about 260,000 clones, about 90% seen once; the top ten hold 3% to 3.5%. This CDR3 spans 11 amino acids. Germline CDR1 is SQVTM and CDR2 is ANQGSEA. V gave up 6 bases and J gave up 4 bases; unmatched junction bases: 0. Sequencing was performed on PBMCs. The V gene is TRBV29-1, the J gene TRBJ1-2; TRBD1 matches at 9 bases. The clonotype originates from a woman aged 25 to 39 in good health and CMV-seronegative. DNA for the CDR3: TGCAGCGTGACAGGGGGCTATGGCTACACCTTC. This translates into CSVTGGYGYTF.